Sequencing of this T cell receptor (beta chain) was carried out in a study of shared clonotypes between healthy human individuals. V was shortened by 7 bases and J by 4 bases, with 13 bases between the two germline ends. Germline V gives CDR1 MGHDK, CDR2 SYGVNS. This CDR3 spans 13 amino acids. Assay: immunoSEQ multiplex PCR; the TCRdb copy retains only in-frame clones and omits some. There are about 1.5 million clones in the sample; around 97% occur only once, and more than 0.9% lies in the top ten. There are a few counts of this clone. The J gene is TRBJ1-1, the V gene TRBV25-1, with D perhaps TRBD1 (6 bases). The origin of this receptor is a man aged 25-45 years in good health. Sequences were obtained from naive CD4+ T cells sorted from blood. Subset described: CD45RA+ positively selected. The DNA for the CDR3 is TGTGCCAGCACTCCCTTAGGGGGCACTGAAGCTTTCTTT. Translated: CASTPLGGTEAFF.